These T cell receptor beta chains were read from a single sample in a study of blood T cell repertoires in COVID-19. Here immunoSEQ multiplex PCR was the method, and the copy in TCRdb shows in-frame clones only, minus some. This table holds about 150,000 clones, roughly 81% found once. Sequenced input: peripheral blood. The receptors originated from a woman aged 55-69 years with COVID-19, enrolled during active disease. Both conserved end residues are part of each CDR3. A D gene is named only where the DNA matches it firmly. For some rows the clone size is stated as once, few or many, or as a class when expanded; others skip it.

j_call | v_call | d_call | clone_size | cdr3_aa | cdr3_nt
TRBJ2-3 | TRBV28 | NA | NA | CASSLRETQYF | TGTGCCAGCAGTTTAAGGGAGACGCAGTATTTT
TRBJ2-5 | TRBV19 | TRBD2 | NA | CASSMMGSGNQETQYF | TGTGCCAGTAGTATGATGGGGAGCGGGAATCAAGAGACCCAGTACTTC
TRBJ1-6 | TRBV5-1 | TRBD1 | NA | CASSTTPGGANNSPLHF | TGCGCCAGCAGTACCACGCCAGGGGGCGCAAATAATTCACCCCTCCACTTT
TRBJ2-1 | TRBV7-6 | TRBD2 | few | CASSFTPRENEQFF | TGTGCCAGCAGCTTTACCCCGCGGGAGAATGAGCAGTTCTTC
TRBJ1-5 | TRBV6-6 | TRBD1 | NA | CASSRDRSSNQPQHF | TGTGCCAGCAGTCGGGACAGATCTAGCAATCAGCCCCAGCATTTT
TRBJ1-6 | TRBV5-6 | TRBD1 | NA | CASRRGQLDNSPLHF | TGTGCCAGCAGGAGGGGGCAATTAGATAATTCACCCCTCCACTTT
TRBJ1-4 | TRBV7-9 | NA | NA | CASSLARGAEEKLFF | TGTGCCAGCAGCTTAGCGCGGGGGGCCGAGGAAAAACTGTTTTTT
TRBJ1-3 | TRBV2 | TRBD1 | NA | CASSEVGTGGGNTIYF | TGTGCCAGCAGTGAAGTGGGGACAGGGGGAGGAAACACCATATATTTT
TRBJ1-1 | TRBV6-1 | NA | NA | CASSEVPGWFTEAFF | TGTGCCAGCAGTGAAGTCCCAGGGTGGTTCACTGAAGCTTTCTTT
TRBJ1-1 | TRBV11-2 | NA | NA | CASILSPNTEAFF | TGTGCCAGCATCTTGTCTCCGAACACTGAAGCTTTCTTT
TRBJ2-2 | TRBV19 | TRBD2 | few | CASSKHGLAGGQDTGELFF | TGTGCCAGTAGTAAACACGGACTAGCGGGAGGCCAGGACACCGGGGAGCTGTTTTTT
TRBJ2-3 | TRBV18 | TRBD2 | NA | CASSPGLARADTQYF | TGTGCCAGCTCCCCCGGACTAGCGCGCGCAGATACGCAGTATTTT
TRBJ1-1 | TRBV9 | NA | NA | CASSPHLQGVAFF | TGTGCCAGCAGCCCTCATCTGCAGGGTGTAGCTTTCTTT
TRBJ1-2 | TRBV4-2 | NA | NA | CASSQDRGGYTF | TGTGCCAGCAGCCAAGACAGGGGTGGCTACACCTTC
TRBJ1-1 | TRBV19 | NA | NA | CASRVGVTEAFF | TGTGCCAGTAGGGTAGGAGTCACTGAAGCTTTCTTT
TRBJ1-1 | TRBV5-4 | TRBD1 | NA | CASRSGTGRNTEAFF | TGTGCCAGCAGATCCGGGACAGGACGGAACACTGAAGCTTTCTTT
TRBJ1-5 | TRBV7-2 | NA | NA | CASSQDSRPNQPQHF | TGTGCCAGCAGCCAGGACAGTCGGCCCAATCAGCCCCAGCATTTT
TRBJ1-4 | TRBV7-2 | TRBD1 | NA | CASSLEAGGKEKLFF | TGTGCCAGCAGCCTAGAGGCAGGGGGCAAGGAAAAACTGTTTTTT
TRBJ1-1 | TRBV19 | NA | NA | CASTIRLYTEAFF | TGTGCCAGTACCATTAGACTGTACACTGAAGCTTTCTTT
TRBJ1-4 | TRBV2 | NA | NA | CASSEGGLREKLFF | TGTGCCAGCAGTGAGGGGGGGCTGAGGGAAAAACTGTTTTTT
TRBJ1-2 | TRBV4-1 | NA | few | CASSQEFGDPYSYGYTF | TGCGCCAGCAGCCAAGAGTTTGGAGACCCGTACTCCTATGGCTACACCTTC
TRBJ1-1 | TRBV5-4 | NA | few | CASSLAVGGILAFF | TGTGCCAGCAGCTTGGCCGTTGGAGGGATTTTGGCTTTCTTT
TRBJ1-1 | TRBV5-1 | TRBD1 | NA | CASSSITGAGNTEAFF | TGCGCCAGCAGCTCCATCACAGGGGCGGGGAACACTGAAGCTTTCTTT
TRBJ2-5 | TRBV5-1 | TRBD1 | NA | CASSLLANRGRETQYF | TGCGCCAGCAGCTTGCTCGCTAACAGGGGAAGAGAGACCCAGTACTTC
TRBJ1-1 | TRBV14 | NA | NA | CASSQERHMNTEAFF | TGTGCCAGCAGCCAAGAGAGACACATGAACACTGAAGCTTTCTTT
TRBJ1-2 | TRBV12-3/TRBV12-4 | TRBD1 | NA | CASRSTGGVGYTF | TGTGCCAGCAGGTCGACAGGGGGCGTCGGCTACACCTTC
TRBJ1-4 | TRBV5-6 | TRBD1 | NA | CASSLVGGGTNEKLFF | TGTGCCAGCAGCTTAGTAGGGGGCGGAACTAATGAAAAACTGTTTTTT
TRBJ2-5 | TRBV19 | TRBD2 | once | CASSPSRLAAQETQYF | TGTGCCAGTAGCCCGTCACGACTAGCGGCCCAAGAGACCCAGTACTTC
TRBJ2-1 | TRBV10-1 | NA | NA | CASSESVQGRNEQFF | TGCGCCAGCAGTGAGTCGGTACAGGGGAGGAATGAGCAGTTCTTC
TRBJ1-6 | TRBV27 | NA | NA | CASTSPQGGNSPLHF | TGTGCCAGCACCTCCCCCCAGGGAGGGAATTCACCCCTCCACTTT
TRBJ1-2 | TRBV3-1/TRBV3-2 | NA | NA | CASSLGLSNYGYTF | TGTGCCAGCAGCCTGGGCTTGAGTAACTATGGCTACACCTTC
TRBJ1-3 | TRBV2 | NA | few | CASTSTLQGLSGNTIYF | TGTGCCAGCACCTCAACGCTCCAGGGCCTCTCTGGAAACACCATATATTTT